The 31 T cell receptor beta chains below all came from one sample that was sequenced in a study of lymphopenia after photon versus proton radiotherapy. Here immunoSEQ multiplex PCR was the method, and the copy in TCRdb shows in-frame clones only, minus some. The sample carries tens of thousands of clones, around 86% recorded once. The specimen was peripheral blood, collected from a patient treated with proton-based radiotherapy. The origin of the receptors is an older woman with pancreatic cancer.

This chain uses TRBV9 with TRBJ2-3; a possible D gene is TRBD1 (5 bases). The V end lost 3 bases, the J end lost 2 bases, and 13 bases lay between the germline ends. CDR1 and CDR2 (germline): SGDLS, YYNGEE. The CDR3 is 15 amino acids. CDR3 in amino acids: CASSEDTLTTDTQYF. As DNA, the CDR3 is TGTGCCAGCAGCGAGGACACCCTTACCACAGATACGCAGTATTTT. The full variable domain, rest sourced from reference TRBV9 and TRBJ2-3, is DSGVTQTPKHLITATGQRVTLRCSPRSGDLSVYWYQQSLDQGLQFLIQYYNGEERAKGNILERFSAQQFPDLHSELNLSSLELGDSALYFCASSEDTLTTDTQYFGPGTRLTVL.

The chain carries TRBV5-1 and TRBJ2-4; D is perhaps TRBD1 or TRBD2 (5 bases each). V shed 4 bases and J shed 0 bases, with 14 bases lying between them. Germline V gene sequence: CDR1 SGHRS, CDR2 YFSETQ. The CDR3 has 16 residues. The CDR3 nucleotides read TGCGCCAGCAGCCACGGGGACCATATAGCCAAAAACATTCAGTACTTC. Its protein is CASSHGDHIAKNIQYF.

This chain joins TRBV7-2 and TRBJ2-4; the match to TRBD2 covers 15 bases. The trim removed 0 bases at V and 3 bases at J, leaving 9 bases unmatched. Germline CDR1 SGHTA, CDR2 FQGNSA. The CDR3 is 20 amino acids. The CDR3: CASSLAGLAGGPLGKNIQYF. In DNA form, the CDR3 reads TGTGCCAGCAGCTTAGCCGGACTAGCGGGAGGGCCGTTGGGCAAAAACATTCAGTACTTC.

The genes are TRBV27 and TRBJ1-1; D is undetermined. V was clipped by 1 base and J by 2 bases, with 11 bases between them. Germline values: CDR1 MNHEY, CDR2 SMNVEV (reference sequence). The CDR3 loop spans 15 amino acids. CDR3 nucleotides: TGTGCCAGCAGTTTATTGGCGCAGGCCAACACTGAAGCTTTCTTT. Residues: CASSLLAQANTEAFF.

V usage is TRBV7-2 and J usage is TRBJ1-2; D not resolved. CDR1 SGHTA and CDR2 FQGNSA come from the germline V gene. Trimming left V 5 bases short and J 2 bases short, with 12 bases between. The CDR3 length is 14 residues. The CDR3 DNA reads as TGTGCCAGCAGCCGGGATGGCAGGAACTATGGCTACACCTTC. It translates to CASSRDGRNYGYTF.

The chain recombines TRBV6-5 with TRBJ2-5; D not resolved. The J call may be incorrect, as the DNA end agrees better with TRBJ2-7. This CDR3 has 12 amino acids. From germline, CDR1 is MNHEY and CDR2 SVGAGI. The CDR3 region is CASSSTFDEQYF. The CDR3 DNA is TGTGCCAGCAGTTCGACATTCGACGAGCAGTACTTC.

The chain is built from TRBV19 and TRBJ1-4; D remains ambiguous. V was trimmed by 1 base and J by 6 bases, leaving 12 bases between them. Per the germline V gene, CDR1 is LNHDA and CDR2 is SQIVND (reference sequence). This CDR3 comprises 15 residues. This CDR3 is CASSIVGPGDEKLFF. In nucleotides, the CDR3 is TGTGCCAGTAGTATAGTTGGCCCCGGAGATGAAAAACTGTTTTTT.

The V gene is TRBV7-2, the J gene TRBJ2-1; D unclear. V was cut by 0 bases and J by 6 bases, with 12 bases left in between. CDR3 length: 15 amino acids. Germline CDR1 SGHTA, CDR2 FQGNSA. Here the CDR3 DNA reads TGTGCCAGCAGCTTAGCTAGCACGCAGGTCAATGAGCAGTTCTTC. Its translation is CASSLASTQVNEQFF.

The chain couples TRBV19 to TRBJ2-3, with no clear D. There are 13 residues in the CDR3. The ends were cut back, 8 bases at V and 0 bases at J, with 9 bases in the middle. The germline gives CDR1 LNHDA, CDR2 SQIVND (reference sequence). The CDR3 sequence is CASRSTSTDTQYF. The CDR3 coding sequence is TGTGCCAGTCGGTCGACTAGCACAGATACGCAGTATTTT.

The rearrangement joins TRBV5-1 to TRBJ2-7, with TRBD1 matching over 10 bases. The CDR3 sequence is 14 residues long. V lost 4 bases to trimming and J lost 6 bases; unmatched junction nucleotides: 7. In germline, CDR1 is SGHRS, CDR2 YFSETQ. Here the CDR3 DNA reads TGCGCCAGCAGCACGGGACAGGGGACAGGCGAGCAGTACTTC. This sequence encodes CASSTGQGTGEQYF.

The chain couples TRBV15 to TRBJ2-3, with 9 nucleotides matching TRBD2. Germline CDR1 LNHNV, CDR2 YYDKDF (reference sequence). Losses at the gene ends were 1 base for V and 2 bases for J; bases not matched to a gene: 4. The CDR3 has 16 residues. The CDR3 DNA is TGTGCCACCAGCAGAGTCGCTAGCGGGACCACAGATACGCAGTATTTT. Protein: CATSRVASGTTDTQYF.

The genes are TRBV6-1 and TRBJ1-2; D gene uncertain. The CDR3 is 14 amino acids. V shed 0 bases and J shed 2 bases, with 7 bases lying between them. Looked up from germline, CDR1 is MNHNS and CDR2 is SASEGT. CDR3 coding DNA: TGTGCCAGCAGTGAAGCACCGGGGAACTATGGCTACACCTTC. The encoded protein is CASSEAPGNYGYTF.

The V call is TRBV27, the J call TRBJ1-3, with a weak D call TRBD1 (5 bases). Germline CDR1 and CDR2: MNHEY and SMNVEV (reference sequence). This CDR3 has 18 residues. V was trimmed by 6 bases and J by 0 bases, leaving 21 bases between them. CDR3 in amino acids: CASSPKGQLIVSGNTIYF. CDR3 DNA sequence: TGTGCCAGCAGCCCTAAGGGGCAGTTAATTGTCTCTGGAAACACCATATATTTT.

The gene calls are TRBV27 and TRBJ2-3; TRBD2 is a possible D gene (7 bases). This CDR3 has 17 residues. CDR1 is MNHEY, CDR2 SMNVEV, per germline (reference sequence). Trimming removed 6 bases at V and 3 bases at J, with 22 bases between. The CDR3 nucleotides read TGTGCCAGCAGGGGAAACCAGGGAGGGGGTAAGACAGATACGCAGTATTTT. Translated: CASRGNQGGGKTDTQYF.

Only one count was recorded for this clone. The same CDR3 also results from other DNA sequences found in this sample. V is TRBV29-1 and J is TRBJ2-5; either TRBD1 or TRBD2 may supply D (7 bases each). CDR3 length: 13 residues. The V and J ends lost 4 bases and 5 bases respectively, with 14 bases between them. In germline, CDR1 is SQVTM, CDR2 ANQGSEA. The CDR3 is CSVVGGGGETQYF. The CDR3 nucleotides read TGCAGCGTTGTGGGAGGGGGCGGGGAGACCCAGTACTTC.

The count of this clone is one. The V and J genes are TRBV7-6 and TRBJ2-1, with D maybe TRBD1 (6 bases). Between the trimmed V and J ends, which lost 2 bases and 16 bases, there was a span of 21 bases. The CDR3 is 14 amino acids. Germline V lookup: CDR1 SGHVS, CDR2 FNYEAQ. The CDR3 coding sequence is TGTGCCAGCAGCTTAAGTTGGTCGGAGACAGGCTTCTTCTTC. As protein: CASSLSWSETGFFF.

The rearrangement joins TRBV5-1 to TRBJ2-1, with 7 bases aligning to TRBD2. Germline CDR1 SGHRS, CDR2 YFSETQ. V trimming: 0 bases; J trimming: 5 bases; junction bases outside the gene matches: 8. CDR3 length equals 16 residues. Here the CDR3 reads CASSLDISGRDNEQFF. CDR3 nucleotide sequence: TGCGCCAGCAGCTTGGATATTAGCGGGCGAGACAATGAGCAGTTCTTC.

The CDR3 here is CASNDATNEKLFF. CDR3 in DNA: TGCGCCAGCAACGACGCAACTAATGAAAAACTGTTTTTT. The chain joins TRBV5-1 to TRBJ1-4; D uncertain. The CDR3 runs to 13 residues. Trimming took 6 bases from V and 0 from J, leaving 6 bases between them. Per the germline V gene, CDR1 is SGHRS and CDR2 is YFSETQ.

The chain couples TRBV14 to TRBJ2-7; tentatively, D is TRBD1 (5 bases). Germline lookup yields CDR1 SGHDN and CDR2 FVKESK. V was trimmed by 0 bases and J by 0 bases, leaving 18 bases between them. The CDR3 is 18 residues long. The CDR3 DNA reads as TGTGCCAGCAGCCAAGATCTGTCGGAGACAGAGAGCTCCTACGAGCAGTACTTC. It yields the protein CASSQDLSETESSYEQYF. The full variable domain, its missing parts supplied by reference TRBV14 and TRBJ2-7, is EAGVTQFPSHSVIEKGQTVTLRCDPISGHDNLYWYRRVMGKEIKFLLHFVKESKQDESGMPNNRFLAERTGGTYSTLKVQPAELEDSGVYFCASSQDLSETESSYEQYFGPGTRLTVT.

The CDR3 sequence: CASSLEAGRGYTF. CDR3 DNA: TGTGCCAGCAGTTTGGAAGCCGGAAGGGGCTACACCTTC. This chain joins TRBV28 and TRBJ1-2, with D uncertain. Trimming took off 3 bases at V and 8 bases at J, with 13 bases between the two ends. In germline, CDR1 is MDHEN, CDR2 SYDVKM. This CDR3 is built from 13 residues.

Judged by abundance, this clone is medium-sized. The chain recombines TRBV5-1 with TRBJ2-7; TRBD2 agrees at 14 bases. Trimming removed 4 bases from V and 5 bases from J; junction bases left unmatched: 14. There are 18 residues in the CDR3. Per germline, CDR1 SGHRS and CDR2 YFSETQ. CDR3 region: CASSGGSGLAGGIHEQYF. The CDR3 region has the DNA TGCGCCAGCAGCGGCGGCAGCGGACTAGCGGGAGGTATCCACGAGCAGTACTTC. The entire variable domain, with the rest obtained from reference TRBV5-1 and TRBJ2-7, is as follows: KAGVTQTPRYLIKTRGQQVTLSCSPISGHRSVSWYQQTPGQGLQFLFEYFSETQRNKGNFPGRFSGRQFSNSRSEMNVSTLELGDSALYLCASSGGSGLAGGIHEQYFGPGTRLTVT.

This chain joins TRBV27 and TRBJ1-2; D is possibly TRBD1 (5 bases). CDR1 and CDR2 (germline): MNHEY, SMNVEV (reference sequence). The CDR3 loop spans 15 amino acids. Trimming took off 8 bases at V and 2 bases at J, with 18 bases between the two ends. CDR3 coding DNA: TGTGCCAGCCGCCCCGCGGGGGGAATAAACTATGGCTACACCTTC. Its protein product is CASRPAGGINYGYTF.

The rearrangement links TRBV6-4 to TRBJ2-1, with TRBD2 matching over 14 bases. The CDR3 length is 17 residues. Trimming removed 2 bases from V and 7 bases from J; junction bases left unmatched: 7. Germline V lookup: CDR1 MRHNA, CDR2 SNTAGT. CDR3 protein: CASSDGEGLAGANEQFF. The CDR3 DNA reads as TGTGCCAGCAGTGACGGTGAGGGACTAGCGGGAGCGAATGAGCAGTTCTTC.

This clone was seen a handful of times. The chain links TRBV7-9 to TRBJ2-7; D may be TRBD1 (5 bases). Germline-derived CDR1 and CDR2 are SEHNR and FQNEAQ (reference sequence). Trimming stripped 5 bases from V and 13 bases from J, with 21 bases between. The CDR3 sequence is 13 residues long. The CDR3, as DNA: TGTGCCAGCAGCCCAGCGTCAACAGACAGTACCTACTTC. Translating it yields CASSPASTDSTYF.

This clone was detected a few times. The rearrangement joins TRBV25-1 to TRBJ1-2; D remains ambiguous. CDR1 is MGHDK and CDR2 is SYGVNS in the germline V gene. V lost 2 bases and J 0 bases, leaving 4 bases between the germline ends. CDR3 size: 13 residues. The CDR3 loop is CASSEPANYGYTF. CDR3 DNA: TGTGCCAGCAGTGAACCCGCTAACTATGGCTACACCTTC.

This rearrangement joins TRBV6-5 to TRBJ2-7; no firm D call. The CDR3 covers 13 residues. The germline CDR1 and CDR2 sequences are MNHEY and SVGAGI. V lost 0 bases, J lost 4 bases, and 7 bases lay in between. CDR3 nucleotide sequence: TGTGCCAGCAGTTACTCGAGTAGTTACGAGCAGTACTTC. This translates into CASSYSSSYEQYF.

This chain links TRBV1 with TRBJ1-2. TRBV1 is labeled a pseudogene. The CDR3 loop spans 16 amino acids. This CDR3 is CTSRFTRLCETYGYTF. CDR3 nucleotides: TGCACCAGCAGGTTTACCCGTTTGTGCGAAACCTATGGCTACACCTTC.

This clone was picked up a small number of times. V is TRBV2 and J is TRBJ1-6; D is unclear. This CDR3 region has 15 residues. The germline CDR1 and CDR2 sequences are SNHLY and FYNNEI. Trimming removed 4 bases from V and 7 bases from J, with 14 bases in between. Here the CDR3 reads CASSAAGVGNSPLHF. CDR3 in DNA: TGTGCCAGCAGTGCTGCGGGAGTGGGGAATTCACCCCTCCACTTT. The full variable domain, completed using reference TRBV2 and TRBJ1-6, is EPEVTQTPSHQVTQMGQEVILRCVPISNHLYFYWYRQILGQKVEFLVSFYNNEISEKSEIFDDQFSVERPDGSNFTLKIRSTKLEDSAMYFCASSAAGVGNSPLHFGNGTRLTVT.

V usage is TRBV5-1 and J usage is TRBJ2-2; TRBD2 matches 12 bases. Germline assignment: CDR1 SGHRS and CDR2 YFSETQ. V lost 4 bases to trimming and J lost 0 bases; unmatched junction nucleotides: 4. This CDR3 region has 17 residues. CDR3 coding DNA: TGCGCCAGCAGCCCCCGGACTAGCGGGGCGAACACCGGGGAGCTGTTTTTT. This gives the protein CASSPRTSGANTGELFF. Complete variable domain (other parts from reference TRBV5-1 and TRBJ2-2): KAGVTQTPRYLIKTRGQQVTLSCSPISGHRSVSWYQQTPGQGLQFLFEYFSETQRNKGNFPGRFSGRQFSNSRSEMNVSTLELGDSALYLCASSPRTSGANTGELFFGEGSRLTVL.

This chain connects TRBV28 to TRBJ1-5; maybe TRBD1 (5 bases). V gave up 10 bases and J gave up 1 base, with 20 bases separating them. Germline CDR1 reads MDHEN; CDR2 reads SYDVKM. The CDR3 is 16 amino acids. CDR3 sequence reads: CAITTGGGTSNQPQHF. In DNA, the CDR3 is TGTGCCATCACTACTGGGGGGGGGACGAGCAATCAGCCCCAGCATTTT.

V gene TRBV28 combines with J gene TRBJ1-1; tentatively, D is TRBD1 (6 bases). The CDR3 loop spans 13 amino acids. V dropped 6 bases and J dropped 4 bases, with 12 bases sitting between them. The V gene's germline CDR1 is MDHEN and CDR2 SYDVKM. The CDR3 here is CASRQGMGTEAFF. The CDR3 DNA reads as TGTGCCAGCAGACAGGGTATGGGCACTGAAGCTTTCTTT.